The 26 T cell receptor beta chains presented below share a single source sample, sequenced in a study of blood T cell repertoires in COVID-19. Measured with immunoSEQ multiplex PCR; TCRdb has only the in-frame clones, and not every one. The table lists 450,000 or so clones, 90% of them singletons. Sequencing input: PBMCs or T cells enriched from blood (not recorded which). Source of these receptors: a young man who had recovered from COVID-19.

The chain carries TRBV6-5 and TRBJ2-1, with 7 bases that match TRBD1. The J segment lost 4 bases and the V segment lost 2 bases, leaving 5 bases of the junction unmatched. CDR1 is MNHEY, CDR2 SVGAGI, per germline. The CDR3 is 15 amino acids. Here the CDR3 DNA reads TGTGCCAGCAGTTACGCGGACAGGTTTTACAATGAGCAGTTCTTC. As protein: CASSYADRFYNEQFF.

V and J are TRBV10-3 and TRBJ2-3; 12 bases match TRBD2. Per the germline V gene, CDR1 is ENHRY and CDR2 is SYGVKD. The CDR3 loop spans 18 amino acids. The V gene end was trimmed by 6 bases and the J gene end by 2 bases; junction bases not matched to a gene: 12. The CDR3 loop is CAIRAKRTSGDYTDTQYF. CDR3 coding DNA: TGTGCCATCAGAGCTAAACGGACTAGCGGGGACTACACAGATACGCAGTATTTT.

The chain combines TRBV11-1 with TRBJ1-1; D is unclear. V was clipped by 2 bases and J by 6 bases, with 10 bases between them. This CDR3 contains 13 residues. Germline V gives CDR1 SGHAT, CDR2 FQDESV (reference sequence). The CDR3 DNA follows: TGTGCCAGCAGCTTAATCTTTAGCCCTGAAGCTTTCTTT. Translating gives CASSLIFSPEAFF.

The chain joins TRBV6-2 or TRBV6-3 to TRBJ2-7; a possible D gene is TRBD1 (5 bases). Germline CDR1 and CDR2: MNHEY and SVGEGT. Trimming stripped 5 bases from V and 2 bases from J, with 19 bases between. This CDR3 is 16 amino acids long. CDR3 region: CASSGAGHSRTYEQYF. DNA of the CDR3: TGTGCCAGCAGTGGAGCCGGACATTCGCGGACCTACGAGCAGTACTTC.

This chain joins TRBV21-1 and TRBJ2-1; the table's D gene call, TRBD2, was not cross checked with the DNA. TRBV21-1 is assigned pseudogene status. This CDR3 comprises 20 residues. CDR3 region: CASSKVSRTSGAHSYNEQFF. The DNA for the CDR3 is TGTGCCAGCAGCAAAGTCTCTCGGACTAGCGGGGCCCATTCCTACAATGAGCAGTTCTTC.

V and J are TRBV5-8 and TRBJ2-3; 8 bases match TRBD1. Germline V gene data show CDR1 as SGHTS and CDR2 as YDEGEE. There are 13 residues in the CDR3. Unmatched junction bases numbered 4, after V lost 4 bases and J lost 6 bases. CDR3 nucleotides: TGTGCCAGCAGCACCGACAGGGGCGATACGCAGTATTTT. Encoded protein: CASSTDRGDTQYF.

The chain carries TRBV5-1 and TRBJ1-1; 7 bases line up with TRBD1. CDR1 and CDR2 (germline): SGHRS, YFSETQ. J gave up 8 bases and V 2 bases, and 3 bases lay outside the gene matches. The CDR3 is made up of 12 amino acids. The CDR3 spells CASSFPDREAFF. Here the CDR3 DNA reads TGCGCCAGCAGCTTCCCGGACAGGGAAGCTTTCTTT.

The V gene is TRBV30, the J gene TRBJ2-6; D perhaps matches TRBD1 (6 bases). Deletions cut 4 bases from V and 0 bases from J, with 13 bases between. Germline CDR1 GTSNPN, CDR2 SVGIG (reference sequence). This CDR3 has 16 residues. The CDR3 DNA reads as TGTGCCTGGACAGGGGCCTCCCTCTCTGGGGCCAACGTCCTGACTTTC. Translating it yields CAWTGASLSGANVLTF.

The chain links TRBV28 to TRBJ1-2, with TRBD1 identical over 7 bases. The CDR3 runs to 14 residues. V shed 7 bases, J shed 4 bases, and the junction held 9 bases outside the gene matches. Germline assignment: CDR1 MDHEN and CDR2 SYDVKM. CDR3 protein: CASNRQGRAYGYTF. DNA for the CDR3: TGTGCCAGCAATCGACAGGGAAGGGCCTATGGCTACACCTTC.

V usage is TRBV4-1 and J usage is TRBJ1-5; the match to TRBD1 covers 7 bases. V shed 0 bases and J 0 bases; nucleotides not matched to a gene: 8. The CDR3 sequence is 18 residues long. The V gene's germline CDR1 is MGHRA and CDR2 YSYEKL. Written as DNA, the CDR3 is TGCGCCAGCAGCCAAGATCGCGGGACAGCTTATAGCAATCAGCCCCAGCATTTT. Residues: CASSQDRGTAYSNQPQHF.

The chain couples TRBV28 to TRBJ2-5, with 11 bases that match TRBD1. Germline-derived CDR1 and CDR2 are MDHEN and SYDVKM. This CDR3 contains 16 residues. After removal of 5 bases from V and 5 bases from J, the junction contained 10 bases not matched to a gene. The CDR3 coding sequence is TGTGCCAGCAGTACTAGAGGACAGGGGGCCGACGAGACCCAGTACTTC. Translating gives CASSTRGQGADETQYF.

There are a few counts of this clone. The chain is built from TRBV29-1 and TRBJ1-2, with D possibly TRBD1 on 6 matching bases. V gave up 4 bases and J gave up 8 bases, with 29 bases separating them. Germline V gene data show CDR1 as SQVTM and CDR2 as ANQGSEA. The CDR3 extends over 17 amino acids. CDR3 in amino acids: CSVGANLRGGLKNGYTF. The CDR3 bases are TGCAGCGTTGGCGCAAACCTTCGGGGGGGCCTAAAAAACGGCTACACCTTC. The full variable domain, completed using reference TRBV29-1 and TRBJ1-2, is SAVISQKPSRDICQRGTSLTIQCQVDSQVTMMFWYRQQPGQSLTLIATANQGSEATYESGFVIDKFPISRPNLTFSTLTVSNMSPEDSSIYLCSVGANLRGGLKNGYTFGSGTRLTVV.

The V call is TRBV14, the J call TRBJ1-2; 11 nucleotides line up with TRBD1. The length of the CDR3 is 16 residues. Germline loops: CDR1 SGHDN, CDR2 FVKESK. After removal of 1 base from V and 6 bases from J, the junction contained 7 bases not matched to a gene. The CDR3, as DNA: TGTGCCAGCAGCCAAGTAGTCGGACAGGGGGCGCATGGCTACACCTTC. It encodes CASSQVVGQGAHGYTF.

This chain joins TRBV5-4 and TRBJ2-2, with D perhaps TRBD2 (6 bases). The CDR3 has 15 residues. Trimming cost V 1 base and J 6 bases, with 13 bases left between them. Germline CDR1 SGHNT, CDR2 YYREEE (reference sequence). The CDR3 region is CASSLNRDSAGELFF. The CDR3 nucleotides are TGTGCCAGCAGCTTGAACCGGGACTCGGCCGGGGAGCTGTTTTTT.

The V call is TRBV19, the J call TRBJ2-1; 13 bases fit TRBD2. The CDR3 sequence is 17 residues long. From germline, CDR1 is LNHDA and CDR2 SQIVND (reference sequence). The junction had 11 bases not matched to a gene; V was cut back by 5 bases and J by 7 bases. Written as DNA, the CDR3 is TGTGCCAGTAGTGGAACTAGCGGGAGGGGATACCGTAATGAGCAGTTCTTC. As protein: CASSGTSGRGYRNEQFF.

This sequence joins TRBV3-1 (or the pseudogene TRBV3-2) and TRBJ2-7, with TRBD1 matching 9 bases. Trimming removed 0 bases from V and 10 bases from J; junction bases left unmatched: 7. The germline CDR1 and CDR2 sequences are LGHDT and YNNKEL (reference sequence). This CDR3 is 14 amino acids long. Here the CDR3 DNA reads TGTGCCAGCAGCCAAGACGGGACAGGGTTAACTCAGTACTTC. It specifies CASSQDGTGLTQYF.

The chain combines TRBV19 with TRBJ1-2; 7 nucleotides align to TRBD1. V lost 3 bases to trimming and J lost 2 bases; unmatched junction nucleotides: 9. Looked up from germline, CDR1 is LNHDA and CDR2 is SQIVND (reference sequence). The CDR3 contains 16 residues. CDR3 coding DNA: TGTGCCAGTAGTATCTCTGGGACAGCTACGAACTATGGCTACACCTTC. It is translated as CASSISGTATNYGYTF.

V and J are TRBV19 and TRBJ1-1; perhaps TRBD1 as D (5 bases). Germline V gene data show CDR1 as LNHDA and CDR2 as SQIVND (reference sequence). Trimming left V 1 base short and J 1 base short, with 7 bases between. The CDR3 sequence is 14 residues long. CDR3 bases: TGTGCCAGTAGTATAGGCAGGGAGAACACTGAAGCTTTCTTT. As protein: CASSIGRENTEAFF.

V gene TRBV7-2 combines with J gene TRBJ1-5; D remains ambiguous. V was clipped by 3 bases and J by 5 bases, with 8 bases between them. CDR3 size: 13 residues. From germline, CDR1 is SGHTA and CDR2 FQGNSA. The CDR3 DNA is TGTGCCAGCAGCTTTACGGAGGATCAGCCCCAGCATTTT. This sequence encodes CASSFTEDQPQHF.

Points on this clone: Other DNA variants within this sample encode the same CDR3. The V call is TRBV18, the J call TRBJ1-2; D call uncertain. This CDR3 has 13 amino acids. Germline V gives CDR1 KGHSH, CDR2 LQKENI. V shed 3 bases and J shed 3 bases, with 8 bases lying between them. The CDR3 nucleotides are TGTGCCAGCTCACCTGGTCGGGACTATGGCTACACCTTC. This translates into CASSPGRDYGYTF.

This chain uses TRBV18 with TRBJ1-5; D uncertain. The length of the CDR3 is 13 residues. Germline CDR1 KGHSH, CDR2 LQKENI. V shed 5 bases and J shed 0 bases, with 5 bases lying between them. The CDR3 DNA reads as TGTGCCAGCTCAGTCAATAGCAATCAGCCCCAGCATTTT. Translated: CASSVNSNQPQHF.

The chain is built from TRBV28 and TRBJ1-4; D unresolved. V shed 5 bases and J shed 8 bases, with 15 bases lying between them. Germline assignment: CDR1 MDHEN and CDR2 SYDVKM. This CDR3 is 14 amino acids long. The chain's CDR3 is CASSGGPWREKLFF. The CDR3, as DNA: TGTGCCAGCAGTGGTGGCCCGTGGAGGGAAAAACTGTTTTTT.

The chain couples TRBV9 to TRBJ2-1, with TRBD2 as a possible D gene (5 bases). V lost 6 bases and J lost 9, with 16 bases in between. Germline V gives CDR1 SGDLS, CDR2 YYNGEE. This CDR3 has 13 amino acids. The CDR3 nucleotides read TGTGCCAGCAACCAAGGGAGCTACGTTGAGCAGTTCTTC. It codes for CASNQGSYVEQFF.

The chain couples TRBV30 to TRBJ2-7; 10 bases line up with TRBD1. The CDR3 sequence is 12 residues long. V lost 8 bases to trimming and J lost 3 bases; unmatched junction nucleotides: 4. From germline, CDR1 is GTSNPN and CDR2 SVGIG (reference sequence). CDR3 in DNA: TGTGCCGGGACAGGGGACCTCTACGAGCAGTACTTC. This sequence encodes CAGTGDLYEQYF.

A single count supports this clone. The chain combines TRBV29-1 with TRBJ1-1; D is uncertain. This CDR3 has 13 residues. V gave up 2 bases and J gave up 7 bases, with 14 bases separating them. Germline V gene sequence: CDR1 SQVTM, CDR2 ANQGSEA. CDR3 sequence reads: CSVEIHRFGEAFF. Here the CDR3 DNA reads TGCAGCGTTGAAATCCATCGGTTCGGTGAAGCTTTCTTT.

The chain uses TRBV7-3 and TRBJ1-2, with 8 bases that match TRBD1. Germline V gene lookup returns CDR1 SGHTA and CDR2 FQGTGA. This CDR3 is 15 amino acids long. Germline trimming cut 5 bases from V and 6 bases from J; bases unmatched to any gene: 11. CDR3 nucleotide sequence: TGTGCCAGCAGCCCTACCCCGGACAGGGACAATGGCTACACCTTC. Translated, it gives CASSPTPDRDNGYTF.